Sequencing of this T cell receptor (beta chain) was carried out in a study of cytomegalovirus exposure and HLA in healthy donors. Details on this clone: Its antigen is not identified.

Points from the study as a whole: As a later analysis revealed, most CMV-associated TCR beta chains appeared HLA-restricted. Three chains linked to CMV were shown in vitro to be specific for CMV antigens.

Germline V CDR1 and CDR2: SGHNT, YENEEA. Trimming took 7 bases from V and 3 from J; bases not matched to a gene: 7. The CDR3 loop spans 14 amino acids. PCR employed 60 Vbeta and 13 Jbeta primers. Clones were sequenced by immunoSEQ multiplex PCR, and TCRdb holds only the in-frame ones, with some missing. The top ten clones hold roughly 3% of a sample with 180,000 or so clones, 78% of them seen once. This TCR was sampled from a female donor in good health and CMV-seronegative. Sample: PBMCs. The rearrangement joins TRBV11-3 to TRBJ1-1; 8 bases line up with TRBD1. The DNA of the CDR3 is TGTGCCAGCAAACGACAGGGGATGGACACTGAAGCTTTCTTT. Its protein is CASKRQGMDTEAFF.